This T cell receptor (beta chain) was identified during a study of blood T cell repertoires in COVID-19 (TCRdb year 2020). Some background on the complete study: Samples covering the acute and convalescent phases of COVID-19 were provided by collaborators in the United States, Italy and Spain. The prospective study material was composed of cDNA or gDNA derived from T cells, B-cell-depleted T cells, or PBMCs. The dataset comprised deeply sampled blood TCRbeta repertoires from subjects exposed to, actively infected with, or recovered from COVID-19. The repertoires were made available in a free public database intended to serve as a resource for research on the immune response to SARS-CoV-2. The samples were drawn from the first 160 participants of the ongoing ImmuneRACE study and from under 1,500 subjects provided by 6 global collaborators. The sample metadata nearly always contained a de-identified subject ID, COVID-19 status, age in years and sex. Where available, HLA class I and class II types were taken from metadata supplied by the sample provider and were not determined by assay-based typing. General study outcomes and caveats: The quantity of clinical and demographic metadata differed by source and by participant and was supplied without curation.

TCRbeta CDR3 regions were amplified from genomic DNA by means of the immunoSEQ Assay, a bias-controlled multiplex PCR. As for the original processing: The number of nucleated cells in each sample was estimated by amplification of reference gene primers within the assay. To quantify the absolute abundance of each unique TCRbeta CDR3 rearrangement, sequence reads were collapsed and filtered. Productive Simpson clonality was computed per sample as the square root of Simpson's diversity index over productive rearrangements. Entries here come from immuneACCESS through TCRdb and include only in-frame sequences with V and J called. Some clones fail to appear in such tables; in the studies checked, an unresolved V gene covers under half of the shortfall, and the cause of the remainder is unknown. V and J calls plus clone size are reproduced from that table; the DNA served to infer D and trimming. This sample has approximately 230,000 clones in its table, and around 88% of those were observed once. The leading ten clones occupy about 1.3% of the sample.

Each collaborating institution followed its own protocols to collect whole blood in K2EDTA tubes. For TCRbeta analysis, collaborators shipped samples in one of three forms: frozen whole blood, isolated PBMCs, or DNA extracted from either of those sample types. Details on this clone: Its antigen target is currently unknown. There are no base qualities to consult, and no much larger clone falls within one base.

CDR1 and CDR2 (MGHRA, YSYEKL) derive from the germline V gene. The CDR3 runs 18 residues from the cysteine to the phenylalanine. Just the 54-base CDR3 DNA is kept, in frame starting at base 1. Compared with germline, V lacks 0 bases and J lacks 3 bases; bases without a gene match: 8. Recombination linked TRBV4-1 to TRBJ2-3, and TRBD2 matches 11 of the central bases. This TCR came from an elderly man with acute or convalescent COVID-19. The specimen was peripheral blood. Here the CDR3 is given as CASSQDTSGSGRTDTQYF. The bases read TGCGCCAGCAGCCAAGATACTAGCGGGAGTGGGAGAACAGATACGCAGTATTTT.